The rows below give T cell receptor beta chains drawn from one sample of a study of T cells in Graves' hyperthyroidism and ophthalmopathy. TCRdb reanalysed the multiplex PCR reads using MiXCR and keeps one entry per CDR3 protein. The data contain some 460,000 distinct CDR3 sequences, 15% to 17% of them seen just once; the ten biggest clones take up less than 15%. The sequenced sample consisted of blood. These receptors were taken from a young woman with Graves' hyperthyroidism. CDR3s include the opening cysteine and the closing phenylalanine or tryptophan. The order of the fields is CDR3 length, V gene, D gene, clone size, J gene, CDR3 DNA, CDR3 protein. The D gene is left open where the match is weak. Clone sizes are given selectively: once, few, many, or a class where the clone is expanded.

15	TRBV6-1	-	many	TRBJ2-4	TGTGCCAGCAGTTCCCTGGCAGGGGCCAAAAACATTCAGTACTTC	CASSSLAGAKNIQYF
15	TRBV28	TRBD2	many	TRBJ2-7	TGTGCCAGCAGTTTAGCTAGCGGGAAGGCCTACGAGCAGTACTTC	CASSLASGKAYEQYF
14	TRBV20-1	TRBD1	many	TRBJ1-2	TGCAGTGCTAGAGACCCGGGACAGGGAGCTGGCTACACCTTC	CSARDPGQGAGYTF
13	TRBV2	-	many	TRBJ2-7	TGTGCCAGCAGTGAGGACCTCCGGAACGAGCAGTACTTC	CASSEDLRNEQYF
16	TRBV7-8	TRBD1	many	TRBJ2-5	TGTGCCAGCAGCCACCGAACTTCAGGGGGTACAGAGACCCAGTACTTC	CASSHRTSGGTETQYF
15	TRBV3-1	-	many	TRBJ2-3	TGTGCCAGCAGCCGTCTCGGACAGAGCACAGATACGCAGTATTTT	CASSRLGQSTDTQYF
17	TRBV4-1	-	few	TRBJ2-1	TGCGCCAGCAGCCAAGAGTACCGAGGACAGGGAGGGAATGAGCAGTTCTTC	CASSQEYRGQGGNEQFF
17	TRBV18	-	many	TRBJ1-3	TGTGCCAGCTCACCACCGGAAGGGACGCTACGTCCGAACACCATATATTTT	CASSPPEGTLRPNTIYF
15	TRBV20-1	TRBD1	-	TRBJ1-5	TGCAGTGCGAGACCAGGGGGAGGGAGCAATCAGCCCCAGCATTTT	CSARPGGGSNQPQHF
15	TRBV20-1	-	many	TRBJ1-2	TGCAGTGCCCCAAGCCGGGATAAAAGTGACTATGGCTACACCTTC	CSAPSRDKSDYGYTF
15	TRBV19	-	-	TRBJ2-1	TGTGCCAGTAGTATAGAGGACTCCCGGAGGCATGAGCAGTTCTTC	CASSIEDSRRHEQFF
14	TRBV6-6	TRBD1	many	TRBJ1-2	TGTGCCAGCAGTTACGGACAGGGCCTCTATGGCTACACCTTC	CASSYGQGLYGYTF
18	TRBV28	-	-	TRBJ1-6	TGTGCCAGCAGTTTATTGAACCGGGAGCCGGGTGTAGGATCACCCCTCCACTTT	CASSLLNREPGVGSPLHF
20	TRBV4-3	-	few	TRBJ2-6	TGCGCCAGCAGCCAATCCCCCCCAGGGACCCGATACTCTGGGGCCAACGTCCTGACTTTC	CASSQSPPGTRYSGANVLTF
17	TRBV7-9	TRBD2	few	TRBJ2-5	TGTGCCAGCAGCTTACCCCCCCGCGCGGGGGTCCAAGAGACCCAGTACTTC	CASSLPPRAGVQETQYF
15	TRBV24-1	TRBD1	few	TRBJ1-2	TGTGCCACCAGTCTTTCACAGGGGAGTGGATCGGGCTACACCTTC	CATSLSQGSGSGYTF
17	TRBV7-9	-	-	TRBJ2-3	TGTGCCAGCAGCTTAGACGGTGGGGCTAGTTATGGAGATACGCAGTATTTT	CASSLDGGASYGDTQYF
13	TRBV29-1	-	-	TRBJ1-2	TGCAGCGTTGATTTCGGGGGAACCTATGGCTACACCTTC	CSVDFGGTYGYTF
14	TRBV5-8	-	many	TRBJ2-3	TGTGCCAGCAGCTACGATGTGGGCACAGATACGCAGTATTTT	CASSYDVGTDTQYF